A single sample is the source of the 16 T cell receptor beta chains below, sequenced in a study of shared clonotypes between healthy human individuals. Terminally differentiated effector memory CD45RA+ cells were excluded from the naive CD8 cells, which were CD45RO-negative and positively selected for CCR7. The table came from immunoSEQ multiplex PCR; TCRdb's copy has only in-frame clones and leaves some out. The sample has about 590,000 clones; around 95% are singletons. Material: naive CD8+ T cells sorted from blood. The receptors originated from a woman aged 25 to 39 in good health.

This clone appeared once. The CDR3 loop is CASSYRGEETQYF. CDR3 bases: TGTGCCAGCAGTTATCGGGGGGAAGAGACCCAGTACTTC. This chain connects TRBV6-6 to TRBJ2-5; TRBD2 aligns across 7 bases. CDR3 length: 13 amino acids. V was pared by 3 bases and J by 3 bases, with 1 base of the junction left unmatched. Per germline, CDR1 MNHNY and CDR2 SVGAGI (reference sequence).

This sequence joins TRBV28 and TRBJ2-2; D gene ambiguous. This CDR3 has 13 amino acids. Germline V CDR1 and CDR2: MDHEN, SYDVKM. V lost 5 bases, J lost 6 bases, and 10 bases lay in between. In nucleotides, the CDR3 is TGTGCCAGCAGTGCTACTGAGGCCGGGGAGCTGTTTTTT. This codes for CASSATEAGELFF. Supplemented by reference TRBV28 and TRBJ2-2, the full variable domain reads DVKVTQSSRYLVKRTGEKVFLECVQDMDHENMFWYRQDPGLGLRLIYFSYDVKMKEKGDIPEGYSVSREKKERFSLILESASTNQTSMYLCASSATEAGELFFGEGSRLTVL.

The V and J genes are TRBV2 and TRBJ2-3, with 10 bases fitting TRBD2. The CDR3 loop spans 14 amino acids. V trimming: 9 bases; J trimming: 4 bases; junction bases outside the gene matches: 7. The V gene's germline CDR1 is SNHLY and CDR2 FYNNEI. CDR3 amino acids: CARLLAGVPDTQYF. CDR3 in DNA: TGTGCCAGACTGCTAGCGGGAGTTCCAGATACGCAGTATTTT.

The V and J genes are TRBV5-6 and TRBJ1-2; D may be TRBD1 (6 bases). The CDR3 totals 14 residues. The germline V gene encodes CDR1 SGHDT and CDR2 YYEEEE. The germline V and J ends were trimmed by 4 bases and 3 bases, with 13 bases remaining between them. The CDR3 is CASSVRGRDYGYTF. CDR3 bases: TGTGCCAGCAGCGTCAGGGGACGTGACTATGGCTACACCTTC.

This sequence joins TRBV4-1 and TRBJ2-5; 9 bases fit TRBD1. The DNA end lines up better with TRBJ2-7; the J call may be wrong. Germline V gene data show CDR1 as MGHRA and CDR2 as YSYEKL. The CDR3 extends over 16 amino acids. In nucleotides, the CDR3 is TGCGCCAGCAGCCAAGGTTGGGACAGGGACTCCTACGAGCAGTACTTC. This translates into CASSQGWDRDSYEQYF.

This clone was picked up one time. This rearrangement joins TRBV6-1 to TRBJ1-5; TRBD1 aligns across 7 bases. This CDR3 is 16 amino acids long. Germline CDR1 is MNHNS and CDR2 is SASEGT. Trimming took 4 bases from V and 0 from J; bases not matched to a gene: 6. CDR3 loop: CASSGPGGDSNQPQHF. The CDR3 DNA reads TGTGCCAGCAGTGGCCCAGGGGGTGATAGCAATCAGCCCCAGCATTTT.

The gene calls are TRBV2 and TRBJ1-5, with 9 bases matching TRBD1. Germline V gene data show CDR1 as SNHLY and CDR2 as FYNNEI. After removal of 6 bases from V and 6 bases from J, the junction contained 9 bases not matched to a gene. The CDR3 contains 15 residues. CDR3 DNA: TGTGCCAGCAGGCCCGGGACAGGGATCAGTCAGCCCCAGCATTTT. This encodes CASRPGTGISQPQHF.

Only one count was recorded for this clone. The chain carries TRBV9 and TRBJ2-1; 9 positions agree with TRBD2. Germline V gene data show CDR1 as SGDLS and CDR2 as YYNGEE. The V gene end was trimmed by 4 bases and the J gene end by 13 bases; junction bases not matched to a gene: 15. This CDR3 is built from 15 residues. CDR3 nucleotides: TGTGCCAGCAGCCCCGGGACTGGCGGGAGGGCCGTTCAGTTCTTC. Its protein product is CASSPGTGGRAVQFF.

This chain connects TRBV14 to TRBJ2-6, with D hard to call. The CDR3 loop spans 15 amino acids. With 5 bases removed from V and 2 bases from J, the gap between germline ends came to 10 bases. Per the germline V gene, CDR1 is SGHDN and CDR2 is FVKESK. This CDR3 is CASSLDFAGANVLTF. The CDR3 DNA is TGTGCCAGCAGCTTAGACTTTGCTGGGGCCAACGTCCTGACTTTC.

The CDR3: CASSETGGAGELFF. The CDR3 coding sequence is TGTGCCAGCAGTGAAACAGGGGGGGCCGGGGAGCTGTTTTTT. J is TRBJ2-2 and V is TRBV28, with a tentative D call TRBD1 (8 bases). Deletions cut 5 bases from V and 6 bases from J, with 13 bases between. In germline, CDR1 is MDHEN, CDR2 SYDVKM. This CDR3 is built from 14 residues.

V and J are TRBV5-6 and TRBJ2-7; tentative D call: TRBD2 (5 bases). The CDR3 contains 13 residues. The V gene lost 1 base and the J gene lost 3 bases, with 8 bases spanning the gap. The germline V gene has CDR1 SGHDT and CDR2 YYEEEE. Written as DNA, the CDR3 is TGTGCCAGCAGCTTGCCCGGGGTCTACGAGCAGTACTTC. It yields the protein CASSLPGVYEQYF.

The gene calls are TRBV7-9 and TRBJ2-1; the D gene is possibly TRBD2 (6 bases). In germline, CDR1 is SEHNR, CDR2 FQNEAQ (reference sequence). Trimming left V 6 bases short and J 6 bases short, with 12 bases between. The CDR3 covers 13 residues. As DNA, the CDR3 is TGTGCCAGCAGTCTCGTGGGGGGCAATGAGCAGTTCTTC. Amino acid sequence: CASSLVGGNEQFF.

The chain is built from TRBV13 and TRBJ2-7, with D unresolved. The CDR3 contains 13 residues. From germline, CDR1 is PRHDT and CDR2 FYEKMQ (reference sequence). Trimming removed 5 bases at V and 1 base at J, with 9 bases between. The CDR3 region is CASSEQSSYEQYF. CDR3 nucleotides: TGTGCCAGCAGCGAACAATCGTCCTACGAGCAGTACTTC.

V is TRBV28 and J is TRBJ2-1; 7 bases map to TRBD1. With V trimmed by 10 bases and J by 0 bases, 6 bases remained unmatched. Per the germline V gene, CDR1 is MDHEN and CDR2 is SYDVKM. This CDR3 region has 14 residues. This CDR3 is CATMRTGSYNEQFF. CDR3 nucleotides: TGTGCCACGATGCGGACAGGCTCCTACAATGAGCAGTTCTTC.

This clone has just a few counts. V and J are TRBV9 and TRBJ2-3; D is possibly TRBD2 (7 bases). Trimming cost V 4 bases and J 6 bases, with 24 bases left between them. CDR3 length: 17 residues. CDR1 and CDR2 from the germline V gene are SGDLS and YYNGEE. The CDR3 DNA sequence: TGTGCCAGCAGCAAGGCTTCAGGGGCCAGCGGGATTGATACGCAGTATTTT. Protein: CASSKASGASGIDTQYF. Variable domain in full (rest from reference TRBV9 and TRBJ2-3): DSGVTQTPKHLITATGQRVTLRCSPRSGDLSVYWYQQSLDQGLQFLIQYYNGEERAKGNILERFSAQQFPDLHSELNLSSLELGDSALYFCASSKASGASGIDTQYFGPGTRLTVL.

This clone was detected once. This chain's CDR3 is CASSLSGLHGETQYF. The DNA of the CDR3 is TGTGCCAGCAGTTTATCGGGACTACACGGAGAGACCCAGTACTTC. This chain joins TRBV28 and TRBJ2-5, with TRBD2 matching 7 bases. The CDR3 extends over 15 amino acids. Germline V lookup: CDR1 MDHEN, CDR2 SYDVKM. With V trimmed by 1 base and J by 4 bases, 6 bases remained unmatched.